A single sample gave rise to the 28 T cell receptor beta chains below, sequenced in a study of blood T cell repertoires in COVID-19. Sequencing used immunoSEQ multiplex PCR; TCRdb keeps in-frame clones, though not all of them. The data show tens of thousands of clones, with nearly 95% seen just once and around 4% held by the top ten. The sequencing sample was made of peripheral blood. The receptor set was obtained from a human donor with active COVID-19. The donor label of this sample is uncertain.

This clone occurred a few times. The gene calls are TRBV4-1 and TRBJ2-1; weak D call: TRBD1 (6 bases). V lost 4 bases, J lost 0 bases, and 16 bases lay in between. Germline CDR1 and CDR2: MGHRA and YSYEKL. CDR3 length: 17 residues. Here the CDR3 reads CASSRPGQSRSYNEQFF. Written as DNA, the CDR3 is TGCGCCAGCAGCCGCCCAGGACAGTCCCGCTCCTACAATGAGCAGTTCTTC.

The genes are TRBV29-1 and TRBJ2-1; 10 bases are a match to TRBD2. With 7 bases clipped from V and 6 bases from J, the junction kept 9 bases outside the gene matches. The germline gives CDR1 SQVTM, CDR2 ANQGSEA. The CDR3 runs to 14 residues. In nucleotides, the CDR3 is TGCAGCGAGTTCCGGACTAGCGGAAGCAATGAGCAGTTCTTC. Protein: CSEFRTSGSNEQFF.

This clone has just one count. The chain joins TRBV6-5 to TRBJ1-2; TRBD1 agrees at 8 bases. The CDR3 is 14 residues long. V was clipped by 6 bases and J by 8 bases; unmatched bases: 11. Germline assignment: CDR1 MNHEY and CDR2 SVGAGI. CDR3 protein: CASSPDTGTGGYTF. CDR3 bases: TGTGCCAGCAGCCCCGACACAGGGACAGGAGGCTACACCTTC.

The CDR3 coding sequence is TGTGCCAGTAGCCTTGGACAGGGGGGAACTGGAAACACCATATATTTT. Translated, it gives CASSLGQGGTGNTIYF. The chain has TRBV19 and TRBJ1-3, with 10 bases lining up with TRBD1. With V trimmed by 6 bases and J by 2 bases, 7 bases remained unmatched. Looked up from germline, CDR1 is LNHDA and CDR2 is SQIVND (reference sequence). The CDR3 consists of 16 residues.

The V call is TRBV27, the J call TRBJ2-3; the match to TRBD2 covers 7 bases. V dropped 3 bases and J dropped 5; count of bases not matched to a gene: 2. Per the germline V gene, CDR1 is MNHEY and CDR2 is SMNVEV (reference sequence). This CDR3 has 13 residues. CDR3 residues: CASSLPSGDTQYF. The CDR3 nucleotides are TGTGCCAGCAGTTTGCCTAGCGGAGATACGCAGTATTTT.

This CDR3 is CASSRLGAGELFF. CDR3 sequence (DNA): TGCGCCAGCAGCCGGTTAGGGGCCGGGGAGCTGTTTTTT. This chain connects TRBV4-1 to TRBJ2-2, with D maybe TRBD1 (5 bases). The CDR3 spans 13 residues. V lost 4 bases and J 6 bases, leaving 9 bases between the germline ends. Germline V gives CDR1 MGHRA, CDR2 YSYEKL.

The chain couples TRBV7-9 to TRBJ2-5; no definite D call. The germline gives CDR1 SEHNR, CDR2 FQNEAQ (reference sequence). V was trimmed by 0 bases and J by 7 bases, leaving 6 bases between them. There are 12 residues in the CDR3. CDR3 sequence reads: CASSLAPGTQYF. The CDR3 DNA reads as TGTGCCAGCAGCTTAGCGCCGGGGACCCAGTACTTC.

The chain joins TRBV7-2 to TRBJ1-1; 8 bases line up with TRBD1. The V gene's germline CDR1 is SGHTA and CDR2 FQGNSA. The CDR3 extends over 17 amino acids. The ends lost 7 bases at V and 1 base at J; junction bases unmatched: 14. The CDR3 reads CASTGQGGGAKNTEAFF. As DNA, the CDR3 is TGTGCCAGCACCGGACAGGGAGGGGGGGCTAAGAACACTGAAGCTTTCTTT.

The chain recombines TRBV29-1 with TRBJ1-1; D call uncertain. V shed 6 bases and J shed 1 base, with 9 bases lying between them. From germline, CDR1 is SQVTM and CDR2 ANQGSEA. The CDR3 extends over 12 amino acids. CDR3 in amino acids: CSVLGQNTEAFF. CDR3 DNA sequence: TGCAGCGTCCTAGGCCAGAACACTGAAGCTTTCTTT.

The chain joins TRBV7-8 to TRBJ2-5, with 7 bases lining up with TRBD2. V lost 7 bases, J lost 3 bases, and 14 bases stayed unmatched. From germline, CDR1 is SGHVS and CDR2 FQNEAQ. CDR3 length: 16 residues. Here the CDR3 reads CASKISQPLAEETQYF. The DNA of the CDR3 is TGTGCCAGCAAGATTAGCCAACCCCTAGCGGAAGAGACCCAGTACTTC. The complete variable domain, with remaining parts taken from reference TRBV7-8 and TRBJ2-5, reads GAGVSQSPRYKVAKRGQDVALRCDPISGHVSLFWYQQALGQGPEFLTYFQNEAQLDKSGLPSDRFFAERPEGSVSTLKIQRTQQEDSAVYLCASKISQPLAEETQYFGPGTRLLVL.

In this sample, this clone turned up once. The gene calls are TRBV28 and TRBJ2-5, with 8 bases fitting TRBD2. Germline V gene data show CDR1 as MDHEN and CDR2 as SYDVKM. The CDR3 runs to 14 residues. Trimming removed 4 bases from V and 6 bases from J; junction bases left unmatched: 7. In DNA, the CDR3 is TGTGCCAGCAGTTCAACTAGCGGAAGGAAGACCCAGTACTTC. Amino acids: CASSSTSGRKTQYF.

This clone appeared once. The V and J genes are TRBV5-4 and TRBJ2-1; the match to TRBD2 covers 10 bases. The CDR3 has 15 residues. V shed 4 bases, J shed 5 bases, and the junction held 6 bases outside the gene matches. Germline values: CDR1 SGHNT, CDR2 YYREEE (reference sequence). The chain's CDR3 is CASSASGRGDNEQFF. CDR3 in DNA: TGTGCCAGCAGCGCTAGCGGGAGAGGTGACAATGAGCAGTTCTTC. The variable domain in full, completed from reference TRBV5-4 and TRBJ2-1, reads ETGVTQSPTHLIKTRGQQVTLRCSSQSGHNTVSWYQQALGQGPQFIFQYYREEENGRGNFPPRFSGLQFPNYSSELNVNALELDDSALYLCASSASGRGDNEQFFGPGTRLTVL.

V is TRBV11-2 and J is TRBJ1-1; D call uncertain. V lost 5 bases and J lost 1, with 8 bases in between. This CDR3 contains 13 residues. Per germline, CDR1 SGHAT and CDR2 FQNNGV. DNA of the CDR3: TGTGCCAGCAGCCCACAACCGAACACTGAAGCTTTCTTT. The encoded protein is CASSPQPNTEAFF.

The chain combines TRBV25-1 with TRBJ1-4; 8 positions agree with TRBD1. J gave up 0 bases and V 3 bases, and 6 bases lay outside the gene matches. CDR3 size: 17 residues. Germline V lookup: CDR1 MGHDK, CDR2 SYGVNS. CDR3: CASSDRGRRATNEKLFF. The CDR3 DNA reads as TGTGCCAGCAGTGACAGGGGGCGGCGGGCAACTAATGAAAAACTGTTTTTT.

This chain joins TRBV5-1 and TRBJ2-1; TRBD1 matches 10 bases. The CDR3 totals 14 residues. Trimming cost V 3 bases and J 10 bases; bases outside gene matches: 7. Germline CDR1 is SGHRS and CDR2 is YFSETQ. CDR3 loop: CASSWGTGAGEQFF. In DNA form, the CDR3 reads TGCGCCAGCAGCTGGGGGACAGGGGCCGGCGAGCAGTTCTTC.

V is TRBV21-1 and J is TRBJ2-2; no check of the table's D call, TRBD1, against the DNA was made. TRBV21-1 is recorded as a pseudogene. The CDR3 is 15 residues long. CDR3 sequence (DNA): TGTGCCAGCAGCATAGACAGGGGGAACACCGGGGAGCTGTTTTTT. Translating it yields CASSIDRGNTGELFF.

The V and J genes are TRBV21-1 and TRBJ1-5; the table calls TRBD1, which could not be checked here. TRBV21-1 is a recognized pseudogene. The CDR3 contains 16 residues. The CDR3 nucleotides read TGTGCCAGCATAAAGAAAACAGACAGGGTCGATCAGCCCCAGCATTTT. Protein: CASIKKTDRVDQPQHF.

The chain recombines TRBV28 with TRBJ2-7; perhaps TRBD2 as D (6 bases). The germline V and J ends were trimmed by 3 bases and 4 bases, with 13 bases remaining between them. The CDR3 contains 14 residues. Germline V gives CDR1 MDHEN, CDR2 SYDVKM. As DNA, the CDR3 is TGTGCCAGCAGTTTGGGCGGGGTGGGATACGAGCAGTACTTC. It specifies CASSLGGVGYEQYF.

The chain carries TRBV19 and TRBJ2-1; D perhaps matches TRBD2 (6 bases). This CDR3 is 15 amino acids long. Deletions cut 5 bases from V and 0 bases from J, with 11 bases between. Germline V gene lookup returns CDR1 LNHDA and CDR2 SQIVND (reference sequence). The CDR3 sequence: CASSADGSSYNEQFF. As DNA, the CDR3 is TGTGCCAGTAGTGCCGACGGGAGCTCCTACAATGAGCAGTTCTTC.

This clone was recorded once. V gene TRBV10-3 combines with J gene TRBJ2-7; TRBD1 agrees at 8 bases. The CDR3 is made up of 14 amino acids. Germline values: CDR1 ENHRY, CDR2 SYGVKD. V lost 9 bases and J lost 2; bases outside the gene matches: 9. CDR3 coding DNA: TGTGCCATGCCTGTTGAACAGGGGGCCTACGAGCAGTACTTC. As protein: CAMPVEQGAYEQYF.

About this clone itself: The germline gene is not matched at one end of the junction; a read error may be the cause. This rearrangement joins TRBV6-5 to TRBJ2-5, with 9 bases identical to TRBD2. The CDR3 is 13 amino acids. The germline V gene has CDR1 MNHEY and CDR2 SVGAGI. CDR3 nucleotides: TGTGCCAGCAGTCCACGTAGCGGGGGTGCGTCTCACTTC. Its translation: CASSPRSGGASHF.

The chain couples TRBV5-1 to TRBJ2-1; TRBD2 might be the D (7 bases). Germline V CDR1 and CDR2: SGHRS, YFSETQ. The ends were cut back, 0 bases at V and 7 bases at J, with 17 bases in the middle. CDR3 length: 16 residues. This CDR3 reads CASSLAAGAPRNEQFF. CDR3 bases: TGCGCCAGCAGCTTGGCTGCGGGGGCGCCCCGGAATGAGCAGTTCTTC.

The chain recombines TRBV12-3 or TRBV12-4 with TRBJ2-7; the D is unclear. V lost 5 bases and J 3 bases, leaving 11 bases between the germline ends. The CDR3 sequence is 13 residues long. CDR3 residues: CASSLRHIYEQYF. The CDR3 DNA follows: TGTGCCAGCAGTCTGCGACACATCTACGAGCAGTACTTC.

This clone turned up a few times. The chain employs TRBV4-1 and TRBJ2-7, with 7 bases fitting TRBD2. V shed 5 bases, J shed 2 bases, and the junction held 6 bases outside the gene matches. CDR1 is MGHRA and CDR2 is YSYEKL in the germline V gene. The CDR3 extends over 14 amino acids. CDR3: CASSNQRGAYEQYF. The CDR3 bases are TGCGCCAGCAGCAACCAACGGGGGGCCTACGAGCAGTACTTC.

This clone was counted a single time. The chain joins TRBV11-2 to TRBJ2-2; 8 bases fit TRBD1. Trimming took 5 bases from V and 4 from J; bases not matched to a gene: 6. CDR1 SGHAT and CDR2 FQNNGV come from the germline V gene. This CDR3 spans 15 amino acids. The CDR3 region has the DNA TGTGCCAGCAGCATTGACAGGGGACGCACCGGGGAGCTGTTTTTT. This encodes CASSIDRGRTGELFF.

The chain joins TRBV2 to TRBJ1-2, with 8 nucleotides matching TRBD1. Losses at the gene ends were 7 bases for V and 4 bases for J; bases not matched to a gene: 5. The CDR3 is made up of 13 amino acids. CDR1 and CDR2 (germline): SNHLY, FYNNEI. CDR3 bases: TGTGCCAGCACCCCTACAGGGGGCTATGGCTACACCTTC. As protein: CASTPTGGYGYTF.

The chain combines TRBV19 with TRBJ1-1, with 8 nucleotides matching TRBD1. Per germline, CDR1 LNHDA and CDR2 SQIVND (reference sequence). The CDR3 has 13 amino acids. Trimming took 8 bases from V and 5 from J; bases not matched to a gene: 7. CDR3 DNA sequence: TGTGCCAGTGGATTACAGGGGGAAACTGAAGCTTTCTTT. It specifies CASGLQGETEAFF.

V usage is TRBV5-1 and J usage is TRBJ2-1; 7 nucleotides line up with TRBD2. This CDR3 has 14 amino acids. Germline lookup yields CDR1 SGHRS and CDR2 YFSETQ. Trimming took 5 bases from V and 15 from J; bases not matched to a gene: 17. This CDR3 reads CASSPRLAGGDGFF. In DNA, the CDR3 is TGCGCCAGCAGTCCTCGACTAGCAGGTGGGGATGGGTTCTTC.